These 17 T cell receptor beta chains were sequenced from one sample in a study of T-cell reconstitution after alpha-beta-depleted transplantation in children. During its preparation, the TCRbeta library received unique molecular identifiers. From the PCR reads, TCRdb called clonotypes with MiXCR, one entry per CDR3 protein. The sample comprises 300,000 to 400,000 distinct CDR3 sequences, around 15% of which are singletons, and roughly 40% rests with the top ten. The specimen comprised PBMCs, mostly from graft donor cells, sampled 360 days after TCRalphabeta/CD19-depleted stem cell transplant. The receptors stem from a male patient under 10 years old who had a stem cell transplant for acute lymphoblastic leukemia, so the T cells may come from the graft donor.

The chain combines TRBV7-8 with TRBJ2-1; the match to TRBD2 covers 8 bases. Germline CDR1 and CDR2: SGHVS and FQNEAQ. The V gene end was trimmed by 4 bases and the J gene end by 5 bases; junction bases not matched to a gene: 7. This CDR3 region has 15 residues. The DNA of the CDR3 is TGTGCCAGCAGCTCGCCGGGACTAGGAGACAATGAGCAGTTCTTC. Translation: CASSSPGLGDNEQFF.

The chain employs TRBV7-9 and TRBJ1-4; 8 bases agree with TRBD1. Germline-derived CDR1 and CDR2 are SEHNR and FQNEAQ (reference sequence). This CDR3 spans 17 amino acids. Unmatched junction bases numbered 11, after V lost 5 bases and J lost 3 bases. The CDR3 sequence is CASSPGDRSISNEKLFF. For the CDR3, the DNA is TGTGCCAGCAGCCCGGGGGACAGGTCTATATCTAATGAAAAACTGTTTTTT.

Only a few counts were recorded for this clonotype. The chain employs TRBV25-1 and TRBJ1-2; TRBD1 agrees at 9 bases. V dropped 4 bases and J dropped 2; count of bases not matched to a gene: 2. The germline V gene encodes CDR1 MGHDK and CDR2 SYGVNS. The length of the CDR3 is 14 residues. CDR3 residues: CASSGQGENYGYTF. CDR3 bases: TGTGCCAGCAGTGGACAGGGGGAGAACTATGGCTACACCTTC.

The table lists this clonotype with a few counts. J is TRBJ2-3 and V is TRBV15; D is perhaps TRBD2 (5 bases). Germline CDR1 LNHNV, CDR2 YYDKDF (reference sequence). The CDR3 contains 13 residues. With 2 bases removed from V and 6 bases from J, the gap between germline ends came to 9 bases. CDR3 sequence reads: CATSRRTGDTQYF. The CDR3 coding sequence is TGTGCCACCAGCAGAAGGACTGGGGATACGCAGTATTTT.

This clonotype was observed a few times. This chain joins TRBV6-8 and TRBJ1-1; the D is unclear. V was cut by 0 bases and J by 0 bases, with 8 bases left in between. Germline V gives CDR1 MNHGY, CDR2 SAAAGT. There are 15 residues in the CDR3. This CDR3 reads CASSYSIPVNTEAFF. In nucleotides, the CDR3 is TGTGCCAGCAGTTACTCGATACCGGTGAACACTGAAGCTTTCTTT.

The rearrangement joins TRBV4-3 to TRBJ2-1; 7 bases line up with TRBD2. CDR1 is LGHNA, CDR2 YSLEER, per germline. V was pared by 2 bases and J by 5 bases, with 6 bases of the junction left unmatched. The length of the CDR3 is 15 residues. CDR3: CASSQPGLVNNEQFF. CDR3 in DNA: TGCGCCAGCAGCCAACCAGGACTAGTGAACAATGAGCAGTTCTTC.

DNA of the CDR3: TGTGCCAGCAGTCCACTAGCGGGGTGGGTAGTGGAGACCCAGTACTTC. It is translated as CASSPLAGWVVETQYF. This chain links TRBV6-1 with TRBJ2-5, with 10 bases fitting TRBD2. The V segment lost 5 bases and the J segment 5 bases; nucleotides outside the gene matches: 11. This CDR3 has 16 residues. The germline CDR1 and CDR2 sequences are MNHNS and SASEGT.

The rearrangement joins TRBV5-1 to TRBJ2-1; D might be TRBD1 (5 bases). Trimming took 6 bases from V and 2 from J, leaving 15 bases between them. Germline V gene data show CDR1 as SGHRS and CDR2 as YFSETQ. The CDR3 is 15 amino acids. In nucleotides, the CDR3 is TGCGCCAGCACCACTACAGGTGAAACCTACAATGAGCAGTTCTTC. This sequence encodes CASTTTGETYNEQFF.

This clonotype was counted ten times or more. The V call is TRBV18, the J call TRBJ1-6, with no clear D. From germline, CDR1 is KGHSH and CDR2 LQKENI. Trimming stripped 4 bases from V and 6 bases from J, with 16 bases between. There are 16 residues in the CDR3. This CDR3 reads CASSLTQEASNSPLHF. In nucleotides, the CDR3 is TGTGCCAGCTCACTGACCCAGGAGGCCTCTAATTCACCCCTCCACTTT.

DNA for the CDR3: TGCGCCAGCAGCCAAGTAGCGGGAGGGGGGGAGACCCAGTACTTC. Protein: CASSQVAGGGETQYF. This chain links TRBV4-3 with TRBJ2-5; 11 bases agree with TRBD2. The CDR3 has 15 amino acids. Per the germline V gene, CDR1 is LGHNA and CDR2 is YSLEER. The junction had 3 bases not matched to a gene; V was cut back by 1 base and J by 5 bases.

The CDR3 sequence: CASSLGRTSLPYGYTF. The DNA of the CDR3 is TGCGCCAGCAGCTTGGGGAGGACATCCTTACCATATGGCTACACCTTC. V usage is TRBV5-1 and J usage is TRBJ1-2; perhaps TRBD1 as D (5 bases). Trimming pared 0 bases from V and 5 bases from J, leaving 17 bases between. CDR3 length: 16 residues. CDR1 and CDR2 (germline): SGHRS, YFSETQ.

The chain uses TRBV7-6 and TRBJ2-3; the D gene could be TRBD1 or TRBD2 (5 bases each). This CDR3 comprises 13 residues. The germline V gene encodes CDR1 SGHVS and CDR2 FNYEAQ. Trimming left V 6 bases short and J 4 bases short, with 11 bases between. The CDR3 region has the DNA TGTGCCAGCAGTTTTCAGGGACCAGATACGCAGTATTTT. It yields the protein CASSFQGPDTQYF.

This clonotype was detected only a few times. A read error may account for a junction end that differs from germline. The chain uses TRBV24-1 and TRBJ2-1; D might be TRBD2 (5 bases). CDR3 size: 13 residues. Germline CDR1 reads KGHDR; CDR2 reads SFDVKD. The CDR3 region has the DNA TGTGCCACCATGGCCGGGGTCTACAATGAGCAGTCCTTC. This gives the protein CATMAGVYNEQSF.

The chain uses TRBV14 and TRBJ1-1, with D possibly TRBD1 on 6 matching bases. The CDR3 is 16 residues long. The germline V gene has CDR1 SGHDN and CDR2 FVKESK. V was cut by 4 bases and J by 0 bases, with 15 bases left in between. As DNA, the CDR3 is TGTGCCAGCAGCCCTAGGACAGTTTGGATGAACACTGAAGCTTTCTTT. Translated, it gives CASSPRTVWMNTEAFF.

This clonotype showed up just a few times. The rearrangement joins TRBV4-1 to TRBJ1-1; 8 bases match TRBD1. From germline, CDR1 is MGHRA and CDR2 YSYEKL. The CDR3 is 16 amino acids. J lost 1 base, V lost 5 bases, and 9 bases had no gene match. The CDR3 DNA is TGCGCCAGCAGCACTCCTCCAGGGGGCTCGAACACTGAAGCTTTCTTT. It encodes CASSTPPGGSNTEAFF.

The chain uses TRBV5-6 and TRBJ2-7; 10 bases map to TRBD1. Unmatched junction bases numbered 9, after V lost 4 bases and J lost 5 bases. Germline loops: CDR1 SGHDT, CDR2 YYEEEE. The length of the CDR3 is 15 residues. The CDR3 DNA is TGTGCCAGCAGCCCGTGGGGACAGGGGTATGACGAGCAGTACTTC. Translating gives CASSPWGQGYDEQYF. Combining the CDR3 with reference TRBV5-6 and TRBJ2-7 gives the whole variable domain DAGVTQSPTHLIKTRGQQVTLRCSPKSGHDTVSWYQQALGQGPQFIFQYYEEEERQRGNFPDRFSGHQFPNYSSELNVNALLLGDSALYLCASSPWGQGYDEQYFGPGTRLTVT.

There are a few counts of this clonotype. The chain couples TRBV5-1 to TRBJ2-1; no definite D call. V was shortened by 7 bases and J by 0 bases, with 8 bases between the two germline ends. Germline CDR1 is SGHRS and CDR2 is YFSETQ. CDR3 length equals 13 residues. This CDR3 reads CASGQSSYNEQFF. Here the CDR3 DNA reads TGCGCCAGCGGGCAGAGCTCCTACAATGAGCAGTTCTTC. The whole variable domain, remainder taken from reference TRBV5-1 and TRBJ2-1, is KAGVTQTPRYLIKTRGQQVTLSCSPISGHRSVSWYQQTPGQGLQFLFEYFSETQRNKGNFPGRFSGRQFSNSRSEMNVSTLELGDSALYLCASGQSSYNEQFFGPGTRLTVL.